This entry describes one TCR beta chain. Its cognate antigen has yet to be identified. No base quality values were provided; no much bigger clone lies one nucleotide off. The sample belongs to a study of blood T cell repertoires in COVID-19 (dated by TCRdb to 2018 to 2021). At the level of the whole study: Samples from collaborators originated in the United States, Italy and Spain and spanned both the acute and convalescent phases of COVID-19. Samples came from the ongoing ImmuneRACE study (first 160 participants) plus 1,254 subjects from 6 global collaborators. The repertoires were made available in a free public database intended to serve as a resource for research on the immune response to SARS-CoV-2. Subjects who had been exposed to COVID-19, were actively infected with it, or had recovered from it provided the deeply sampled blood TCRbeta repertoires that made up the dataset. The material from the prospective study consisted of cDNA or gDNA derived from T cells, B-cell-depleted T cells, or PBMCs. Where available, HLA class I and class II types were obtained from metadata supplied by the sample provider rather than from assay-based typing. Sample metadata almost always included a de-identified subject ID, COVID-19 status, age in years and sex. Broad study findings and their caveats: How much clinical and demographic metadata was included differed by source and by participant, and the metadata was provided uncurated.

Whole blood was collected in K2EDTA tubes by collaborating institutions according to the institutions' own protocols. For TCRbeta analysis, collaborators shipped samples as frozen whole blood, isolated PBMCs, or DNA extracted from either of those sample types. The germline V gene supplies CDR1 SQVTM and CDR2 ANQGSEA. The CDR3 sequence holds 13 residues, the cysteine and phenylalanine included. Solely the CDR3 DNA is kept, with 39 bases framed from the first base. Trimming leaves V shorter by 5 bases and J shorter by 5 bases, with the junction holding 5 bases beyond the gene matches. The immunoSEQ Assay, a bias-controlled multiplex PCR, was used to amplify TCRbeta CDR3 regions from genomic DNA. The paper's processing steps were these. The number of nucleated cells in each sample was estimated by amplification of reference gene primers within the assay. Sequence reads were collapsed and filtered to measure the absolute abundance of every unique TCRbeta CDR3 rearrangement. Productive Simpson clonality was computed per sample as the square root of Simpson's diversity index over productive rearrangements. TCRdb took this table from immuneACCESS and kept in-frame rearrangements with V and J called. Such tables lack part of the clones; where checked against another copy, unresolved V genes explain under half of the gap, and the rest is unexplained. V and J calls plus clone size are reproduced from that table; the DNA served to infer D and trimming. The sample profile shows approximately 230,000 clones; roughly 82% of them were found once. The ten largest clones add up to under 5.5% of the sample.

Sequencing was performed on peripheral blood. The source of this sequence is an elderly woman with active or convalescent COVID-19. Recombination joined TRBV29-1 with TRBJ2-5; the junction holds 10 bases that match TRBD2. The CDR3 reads CSVRASGSETQYF. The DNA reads TGCAGCGTTCGGGCTAGCGGGAGTGAGACCCAGTACTTC.